These 23 T cell receptor beta chains originate from one sample sequenced in a study of Ad26.COV2.S vaccination and SARS-CoV-2 variants. As for treatment: over 15 received Ad26.COV2.S at low or high dose, single or two shots; five or six received placebo; per-sample allocation not given. The study sampled participants on day 63 after the first vaccine or placebo injection. Data came from immunoSEQ multiplex PCR; TCRdb stores just in-frame clones and leaves some out. Among about 680,000 clones listed, around 92% were seen once. Sequenced here: peripheral blood, sampled in a trial of Ad26.COV2.S vaccine versus placebo. Receptors originate from a person aged 18 to 65 who received the Ad26.COV2.S COVID-19 vaccine or a placebo.

The V and J genes are TRBV27 and TRBJ2-3, with 8 bases fitting TRBD2. CDR1 is MNHEY and CDR2 is SMNVEV in the germline V gene (reference sequence). This CDR3 has 13 amino acids. V lost 6 bases, J lost 5 bases, and 4 bases stayed unmatched. The CDR3, as DNA: TGTGCCAGCAGGAGCGGGAGTTTAGATACGCAGTATTTT. It codes for CASRSGSLDTQYF.

The J gene is TRBJ2-1, the V gene TRBV7-9, with a tentative D call TRBD2 (6 bases). CDR1 and CDR2 from the germline V gene are SEHNR and FQNEAQ (reference sequence). The CDR3 extends over 16 amino acids. The germline V and J ends were trimmed by 3 bases and 2 bases, with 14 bases remaining between them. CDR3 region: CASSFWSSGAYNEQFF. In nucleotides, the CDR3 is TGTGCCAGCAGCTTTTGGAGTAGCGGAGCCTACAATGAGCAGTTCTTC.

The chain uses TRBV7-6 and TRBJ2-1, with D maybe TRBD1 (9 bases). V was trimmed by 4 bases and J by 4 bases, leaving 20 bases between them. The CDR3 totals 17 residues. Germline-derived CDR1 and CDR2 are SGHVS and FNYEAQ. CDR3 protein: CASSSGTGTSSYNEQFF. As DNA, the CDR3 is TGTGCCAGCAGCTCCGGGACAGGGACTAGTTCTTACAATGAGCAGTTCTTC.

V and J are TRBV11-2 and TRBJ1-4; 9 positions match TRBD1. Germline V gives CDR1 SGHAT, CDR2 FQNNGV. The CDR3 covers 17 residues. J was trimmed by 0 bases and V by 0 bases; bases with no gene match: 2. The CDR3 loop reads CASSLEWTGATNEKLFF. The CDR3, as DNA: TGTGCCAGCAGCTTAGAGTGGACAGGGGCAACTAATGAAAAACTGTTTTTT. The full variable domain, completed using reference TRBV11-2 and TRBJ1-4, is EAGVAQSPRYKIIEKRQSVAFWCNPISGHATLYWYQQILGQGPKLLIQFQNNGVVDDSQLPKDRFSAERLKGVDSTLKIQPAKLEDSAVYLCASSLEWTGATNEKLFFGSGTQLSVL.

This clone was seen a handful of times. CDR3 in amino acids: CASSLTSGGALETQYF. Written as DNA, the CDR3 is TGTGCCAGCAGCTTGACTAGCGGGGGGGCATTGGAGACCCAGTACTTC. The V gene is TRBV5-4, the J gene TRBJ2-5; 13 bases are a match to TRBD2. CDR3 length: 16 amino acids. V was clipped by 1 base and J by 5 bases; unmatched bases: 5. Germline CDR1 SGHNT, CDR2 YYREEE (reference sequence).

J is TRBJ1-2 and V is TRBV11-2, with 7 nucleotides matching TRBD1. V was pared by 5 bases and J by 0 bases, with 3 bases of the junction left unmatched. The V gene's germline CDR1 is SGHAT and CDR2 FQNNGV. The CDR3 totals 14 residues. The CDR3 DNA sequence: TGTGCCAGCAGCCTAGGGGGCCCTAACTATGGCTACACCTTC. Translating it yields CASSLGGPNYGYTF. Drawing the rest from reference TRBV11-2 and TRBJ1-2, the complete variable domain is EAGVAQSPRYKIIEKRQSVAFWCNPISGHATLYWYQQILGQGPKLLIQFQNNGVVDDSQLPKDRFSAERLKGVDSTLKIQPAKLEDSAVYLCASSLGGPNYGYTFGSGTRLTVV.

This clone was seen more than once but under ten times. The J gene is TRBJ2-7, the V gene TRBV10-3; tentatively, D is TRBD2 (6 bases). V lost 10 bases and J 4 bases, leaving 11 bases between the germline ends. CDR1 is ENHRY, CDR2 SYGVKD, per germline. The CDR3 consists of 11 residues. The CDR3 region is CATEEGYEQYF. CDR3 sequence (DNA): TGTGCCACAGAGGAGGGTTACGAGCAGTACTTC.

V gene TRBV3-1 (or the pseudogene TRBV3-2) combines with J gene TRBJ1-6; D remains unclear. With 2 bases removed from V and 5 bases from J, the gap between germline ends came to 1 base. Germline CDR1 and CDR2: LGHDT and YNNKEL (reference sequence). The CDR3 runs 12 residues. CDR3 nucleotide sequence: TGTGCCAGCAGCCAACATAATTCACCCCTCCACTTT. Translated: CASSQHNSPLHF.

This chain connects TRBV19 to TRBJ2-1; 7 bases map to TRBD2. Per the germline V gene, CDR1 is LNHDA and CDR2 is SQIVND (reference sequence). V shed 1 base and J 6 bases; nucleotides not matched to a gene: 6. The CDR3 extends over 15 amino acids. CDR3 bases: TGTGCCAGTAGTATAGTGCCTACTAGCGTCAATGAGCAGTTCTTC. Its translation: CASSIVPTSVNEQFF.

Comments on this clone: At one of its ends the junction is not consistent with the germline gene, which may arise from a read error. The chain joins TRBV4-3 to TRBJ2-7; TRBD2 is a possible D gene (5 bases). The germline CDR1 and CDR2 sequences are LGHNA and YSLEER. This CDR3 spans 13 amino acids. CDR3 sequence (DNA): TGCGCCAGCAGCCAAGAAGAGGGTAGGGTGGTGGAATTC. Encoded protein: CASSQEEGRVVEF.

The genes are TRBV27 and TRBJ2-3, with TRBD1 matching 8 bases. Losses at the gene ends were 10 bases for V and 2 bases for J; bases not matched to a gene: 11. The CDR3 sequence is 15 residues long. Germline CDR1 reads MNHEY; CDR2 reads SMNVEV (reference sequence). The CDR3 loop reads CATYGNRGVTDTQYF. The CDR3 bases are TGTGCCACTTATGGAAACAGGGGGGTCACAGATACGCAGTATTTT.

This clone was seen only once. The chain carries TRBV5-1 and TRBJ1-1, with D unclear. V was trimmed by 4 bases and J by 0 bases, leaving 7 bases between them. The CDR3 is 13 residues long. In germline, CDR1 is SGHRS, CDR2 YFSETQ. CDR3 protein: CASSELMNTEAFF. CDR3 DNA sequence: TGCGCCAGCAGCGAACTCATGAACACTGAAGCTTTCTTT.

This clone appeared once. The chain recombines TRBV25-1 with TRBJ1-2; TRBD1 is a possible D gene (5 bases). This CDR3 is 14 amino acids long. Germline V gene sequence: CDR1 MGHDK, CDR2 SYGVNS. Trimming pared 3 bases from V and 8 bases from J, leaving 16 bases between. In nucleotides, the CDR3 is TGTGCCAGCAGTGAGATATATGACAGATGGGGCTACACCTTC. Translation gives CASSEIYDRWGYTF.

The chain has TRBV5-4 and TRBJ1-2; D may be TRBD1 (6 bases). The CDR3 extends over 15 amino acids. V was trimmed by 1 base and J by 4 bases, leaving 14 bases between them. CDR1 and CDR2 (germline): SGHNT, YYREEE (reference sequence). The CDR3, as DNA: TGTGCCAGCAGCTTGATAGGGGGAAATTTCTATGGCTACACCTTC. Protein sequence: CASSLIGGNFYGYTF.

The count of this clone is one. The V call is TRBV7-2, the J call TRBJ1-5, with a tentative D call TRBD1 (5 bases). This CDR3 has 15 residues. Germline CDR1 reads SGHTA; CDR2 reads FQGNSA. Trimming left V 4 bases short and J 1 base short, with 11 bases between. The CDR3 coding sequence is TGTGCCAGCAGCTGGGGAGGGGTGAGCAATCAGCCCCAGCATTTT. It specifies CASSWGGVSNQPQHF.

The gene calls are TRBV29-1 and TRBJ2-7; 9 positions agree with TRBD2. Germline V CDR1 and CDR2: SQVTM, ANQGSEA. This CDR3 comprises 13 residues. V shed 7 bases and J 0 bases; nucleotides not matched to a gene: 4. The CDR3 here is CSALAGISYEQYF. The CDR3 bases are TGCAGCGCCCTAGCGGGGATCTCCTACGAGCAGTACTTC.

This clone has just one count. This chain connects TRBV6-2 or TRBV6-3 to TRBJ1-1; TRBD1 aligns across 7 bases. CDR1 and CDR2 (germline): MNHEY, SVGEGT. CDR3 length equals 14 residues. J gave up 1 base and V 5 bases, and 4 bases lay outside the gene matches. The CDR3 bases are TGTGCCAGCAGTACCGGGACAGAGAACACTGAAGCTTTCTTT. It yields the protein CASSTGTENTEAFF.

The J gene is TRBJ1-4, the V gene TRBV9, with D perhaps matching TRBD1 (6 bases). Germline V gene lookup returns CDR1 SGDLS and CDR2 YYNGEE. The CDR3 loop spans 14 amino acids. Trimming cost V 4 bases and J 8 bases, with 15 bases left between them. CDR3 loop: CASSNTGLGEKLFF. In nucleotides, the CDR3 is TGTGCCAGCAGCAACACAGGGCTGGGCGAAAAACTGTTTTTT.

In the case of this clone: The same CDR3 can be traced to other DNA sequences in this sample. This chain uses TRBV19 with TRBJ1-1; D ambiguous. The CDR3 is 13 amino acids. The germline CDR1 and CDR2 sequences are LNHDA and SQIVND (reference sequence). Between the trimmed V and J ends, which lost 3 bases and 1 base, there was a span of 6 bases. The DNA for the CDR3 is TGTGCCAGTAGTATTCGAGGGAACACTGAAGCTTTCTTT. Protein: CASSIRGNTEAFF.

This rearrangement joins TRBV5-1 to TRBJ1-3; a possible D gene is TRBD1 (5 bases). CDR1 and CDR2 (germline): SGHRS, YFSETQ. The V and J ends lost 3 bases and 1 base respectively, with 11 bases between them. The CDR3 runs to 15 residues. CDR3 nucleotides: TGCGCCAGCAGCTCCACGGGGCTGTCTGGAAACACCATATATTTT. It encodes CASSSTGLSGNTIYF.

The J gene is TRBJ1-4, the V gene TRBV11-2, with D possibly TRBD1 on 5 matching bases. Trimming removed 1 base at V and 0 bases at J, with 6 bases between. This CDR3 is built from 15 residues. Germline loops: CDR1 SGHAT, CDR2 FQNNGV. CDR3 DNA sequence: TGTGCCAGCAGCTTAGCGGGGCCAACTAATGAAAAACTGTTTTTT. Translating it yields CASSLAGPTNEKLFF.

This clone appeared once. The chain couples TRBV19 to TRBJ1-6; D remains unclear. The CDR3 extends over 13 amino acids. Germline CDR1 and CDR2: LNHDA and SQIVND (reference sequence). V lost 5 bases, J lost 9 bases, and 11 bases lay in between. CDR3 amino acids: CASSGARVSPLHF. In DNA, the CDR3 is TGTGCCAGTAGTGGCGCGCGTGTTTCACCCCTCCACTTT.

This chain uses TRBV5-6 with TRBJ1-1; D may be TRBD1 (5 bases). From germline, CDR1 is SGHDT and CDR2 YYEEEE. Trimming pared 2 bases from V and 1 base from J, leaving 15 bases between. This CDR3 has 16 residues. The CDR3 DNA sequence: TGTGCCAGCAGCTTTGGCGTCGGGACGCCGAACACTGAAGCTTTCTTT. Its translation is CASSFGVGTPNTEAFF.